A single sample gave rise to the 2 T cell receptor beta chains below, sequenced in a study of shared clonotypes between healthy human individuals. Here immunoSEQ multiplex PCR was the method, and the copy in TCRdb shows in-frame clones only, minus some. The table has 550,000 to 750,000 clones, nearly 97% seen once. Cells designated naive CD8 were CD45RO-negative and were positively selected for CCR7, with terminally differentiated effector memory CD45RA+ cells excluded. Sample: naive CD8+ T cells sorted from blood. The receptors come from a woman aged 25 to 39 in good health.

The chain is built from TRBV5-5 and TRBJ2-5; 7 nucleotides align to TRBD1. CDR1 is SGHKS, CDR2 YYEKEE, per germline (reference sequence). This CDR3 has 15 residues. V gave up 5 bases and J gave up 3 bases; unmatched junction bases: 10. The CDR3 loop reads CASRQPGTEKETQYF. As DNA, the CDR3 is TGTGCCAGCAGGCAACCCGGGACAGAGAAAGAGACCCAGTACTTC.

The J gene is TRBJ2-1, the V gene TRBV5-6; 11 bases match TRBD2. V lost 2 bases and J lost 6; bases outside the gene matches: 4. Germline CDR1 is SGHDT and CDR2 is YYEEEE. This CDR3 contains 15 residues. DNA of the CDR3: TGTGCCAGCAGCTTTAGCACTAGCGGGAGCAATGAGCAGTTCTTC. As protein: CASSFSTSGSNEQFF.